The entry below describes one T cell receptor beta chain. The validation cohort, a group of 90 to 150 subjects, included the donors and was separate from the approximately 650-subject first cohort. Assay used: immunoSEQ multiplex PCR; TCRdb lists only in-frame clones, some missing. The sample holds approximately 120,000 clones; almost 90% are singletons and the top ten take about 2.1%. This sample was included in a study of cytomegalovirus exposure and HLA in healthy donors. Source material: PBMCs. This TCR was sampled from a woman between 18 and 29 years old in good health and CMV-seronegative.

The CDR3 region has the DNA TGTGCCAGCAGCTTGGGGGGTCCCACTTACGAGCAGTACTTC. Its protein is CASSLGGPTYEQYF. The chain employs TRBV7-6 and TRBJ2-7; tentatively, D is TRBD2 (6 bases). The CDR3 spans 14 residues. Per the germline V gene, CDR1 is SGHVS and CDR2 is FNYEAQ. With 3 bases removed from V and 4 bases from J, the gap between germline ends came to 13 bases.